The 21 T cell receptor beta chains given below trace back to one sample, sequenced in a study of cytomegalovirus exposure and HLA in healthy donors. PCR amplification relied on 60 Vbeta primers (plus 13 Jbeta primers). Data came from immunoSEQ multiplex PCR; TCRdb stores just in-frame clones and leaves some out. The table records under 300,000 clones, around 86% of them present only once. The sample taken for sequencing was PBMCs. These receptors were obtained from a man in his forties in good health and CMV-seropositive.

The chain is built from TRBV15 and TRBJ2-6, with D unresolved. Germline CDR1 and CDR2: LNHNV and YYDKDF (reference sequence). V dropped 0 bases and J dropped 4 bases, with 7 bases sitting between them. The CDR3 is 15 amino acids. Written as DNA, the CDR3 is TGTGCCACCAGCAGAGATAAAGCAGGGGCCAACGTCCTGACTTTC. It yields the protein CATSRDKAGANVLTF.

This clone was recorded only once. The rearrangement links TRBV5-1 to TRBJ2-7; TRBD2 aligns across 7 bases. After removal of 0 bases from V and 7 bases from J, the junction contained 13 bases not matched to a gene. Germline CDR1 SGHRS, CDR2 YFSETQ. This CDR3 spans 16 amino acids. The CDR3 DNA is TGCGCCAGCAGCTTGGTGGGGGGGACCAACGAGAGGGAGCAGTACTTC. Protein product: CASSLVGGTNEREQYF.

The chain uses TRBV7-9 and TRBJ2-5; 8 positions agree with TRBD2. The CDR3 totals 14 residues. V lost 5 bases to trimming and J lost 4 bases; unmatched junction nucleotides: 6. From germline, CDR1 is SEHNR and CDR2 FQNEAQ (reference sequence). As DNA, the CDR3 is TGTGCCAGCAGCCGGGGACTAGGTCGAGAGACCCAGTACTTC. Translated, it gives CASSRGLGRETQYF. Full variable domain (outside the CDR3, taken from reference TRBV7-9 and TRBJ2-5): DTGVSQNPRHKITKRGQNVTFRCDPISEHNRLYWYRQTLGQGPEFLTYFQNEAQLEKSRLLSDRFSAERPKGSFSTLEIQRTEQGDSAMYLCASSRGLGRETQYFGPGTRLLVL.

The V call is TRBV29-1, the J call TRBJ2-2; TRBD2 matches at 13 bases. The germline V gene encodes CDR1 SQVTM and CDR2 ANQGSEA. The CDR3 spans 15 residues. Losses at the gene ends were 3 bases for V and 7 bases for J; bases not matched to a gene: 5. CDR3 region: CSVETSGRSVGELFF. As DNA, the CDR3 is TGCAGCGTTGAGACTAGCGGGAGGTCCGTCGGGGAGCTGTTTTTT.

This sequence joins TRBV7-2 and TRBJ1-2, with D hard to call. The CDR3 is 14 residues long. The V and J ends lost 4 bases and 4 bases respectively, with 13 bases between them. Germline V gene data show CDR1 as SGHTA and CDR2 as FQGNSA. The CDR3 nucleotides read TGTGCCAGCAGCTCCCAGGCATTACCCTATGGCTACACCTTC. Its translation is CASSSQALPYGYTF.

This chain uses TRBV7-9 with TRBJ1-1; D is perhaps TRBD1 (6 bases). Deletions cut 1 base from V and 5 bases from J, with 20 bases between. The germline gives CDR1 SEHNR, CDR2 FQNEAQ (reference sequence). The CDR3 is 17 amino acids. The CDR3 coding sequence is TGTGCCAGCAGCTTAGGGGCGACCCGGGACATGGTGACTGAAGCTTTCTTT. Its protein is CASSLGATRDMVTEAFF.

The CDR3 region has the DNA TGTGCCAGCAGTACCGGGACAGGGTTTCAGCCCCAGCATTTT. This translates into CASSTGTGFQPQHF. The chain carries TRBV6-5 and TRBJ1-5; TRBD1 matches at 9 bases. Germline CDR1 MNHEY, CDR2 SVGAGI. CDR3 length equals 14 residues. The V and J ends lost 5 bases and 6 bases, in that order; junction bases with no gene match: 5.

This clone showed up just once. CDR3 nucleotides: TGTGCCACCACTTTGCGCGGGGGCTCTACCCTTAGCAATCAGCCCCAGCATTTT. It translates to CATTLRGGSTLSNQPQHF. The chain carries TRBV28 and TRBJ1-5; D perhaps matches TRBD1 (6 bases). The germline CDR1 and CDR2 sequences are MDHEN and SYDVKM. Trimming took off 10 bases at V and 0 bases at J, with 25 bases between the two ends. The CDR3 contains 18 residues.

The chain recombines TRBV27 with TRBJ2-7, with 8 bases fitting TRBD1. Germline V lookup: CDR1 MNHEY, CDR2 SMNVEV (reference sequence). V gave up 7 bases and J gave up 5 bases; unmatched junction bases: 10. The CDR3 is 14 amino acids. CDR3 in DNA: TGTGCCAGCACTGCGGACAGGGCGCGTGACGAGCAGTACTTC. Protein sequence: CASTADRARDEQYF.

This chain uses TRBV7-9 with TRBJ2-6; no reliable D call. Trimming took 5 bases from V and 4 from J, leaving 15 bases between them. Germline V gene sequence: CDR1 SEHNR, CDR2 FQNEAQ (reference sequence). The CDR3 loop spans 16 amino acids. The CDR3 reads CASSAIVRPGANVLTF. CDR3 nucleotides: TGTGCCAGCAGCGCCATTGTGCGGCCCGGGGCCAACGTCCTGACTTTC.

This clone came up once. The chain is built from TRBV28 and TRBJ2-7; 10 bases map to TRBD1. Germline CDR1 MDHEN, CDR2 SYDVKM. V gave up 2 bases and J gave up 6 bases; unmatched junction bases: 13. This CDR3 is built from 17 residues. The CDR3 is CASSLARRQGARGEQYF. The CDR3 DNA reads TGTGCCAGCAGTTTAGCCAGGCGACAGGGGGCTCGGGGCGAGCAGTACTTC.

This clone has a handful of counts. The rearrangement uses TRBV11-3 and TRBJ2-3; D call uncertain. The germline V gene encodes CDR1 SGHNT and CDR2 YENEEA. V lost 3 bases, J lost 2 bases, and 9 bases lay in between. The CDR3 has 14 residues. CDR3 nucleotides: TGTGCCAGCAGCTTGAGATCTATCACAGATACGCAGTATTTT. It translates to CASSLRSITDTQYF.

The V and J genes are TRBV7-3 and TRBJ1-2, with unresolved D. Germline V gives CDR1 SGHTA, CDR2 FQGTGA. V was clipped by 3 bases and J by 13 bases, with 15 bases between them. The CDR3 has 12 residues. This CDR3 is CASSFERARFTF. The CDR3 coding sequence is TGTGCCAGCAGCTTTGAGAGGGCTAGGTTCACCTTC. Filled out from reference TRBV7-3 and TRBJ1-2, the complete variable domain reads GAGVSQTPSNKVTEKGKYVELRCDPISGHTALYWYRQSLGQGPEFLIYFQGTGAADDSGLPNDRFFAVRPEGSVSTLKIQRTERGDSAVYLCASSFERARFTFGSGTRLTVV.

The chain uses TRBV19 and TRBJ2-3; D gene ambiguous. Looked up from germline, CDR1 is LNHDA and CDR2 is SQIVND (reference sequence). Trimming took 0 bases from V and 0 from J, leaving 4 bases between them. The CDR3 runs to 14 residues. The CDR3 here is CASSIELSTDTQYF. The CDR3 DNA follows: TGTGCCAGTAGTATAGAACTGAGCACAGATACGCAGTATTTT.

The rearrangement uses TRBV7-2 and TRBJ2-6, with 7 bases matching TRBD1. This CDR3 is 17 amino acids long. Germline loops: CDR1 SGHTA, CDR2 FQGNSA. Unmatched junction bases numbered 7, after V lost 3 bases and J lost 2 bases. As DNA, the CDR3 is TGTGCCAGCAGCTTGGGCAGGGGGTTCACTGGGGCCAACGTCCTGACTTTC. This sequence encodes CASSLGRGFTGANVLTF.

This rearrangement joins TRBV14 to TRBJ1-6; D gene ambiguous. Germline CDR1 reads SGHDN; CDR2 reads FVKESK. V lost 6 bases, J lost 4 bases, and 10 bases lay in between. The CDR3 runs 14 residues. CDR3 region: CASRQWAYNSPLHF. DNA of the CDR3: TGTGCCAGCAGACAGTGGGCTTATAATTCACCCCTCCACTTT. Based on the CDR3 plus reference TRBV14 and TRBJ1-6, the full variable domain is EAGVTQFPSHSVIEKGQTVTLRCDPISGHDNLYWYRRVMGKEIKFLLHFVKESKQDESGMPNNRFLAERTGGTYSTLKVQPAELEDSGVYFCASRQWAYNSPLHFGNGTRLTVT.

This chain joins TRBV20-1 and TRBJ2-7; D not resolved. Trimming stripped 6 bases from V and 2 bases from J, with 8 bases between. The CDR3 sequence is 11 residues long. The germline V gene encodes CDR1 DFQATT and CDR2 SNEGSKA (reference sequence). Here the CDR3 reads CSAAGAYEQYF. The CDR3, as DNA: TGCAGTGCGGCCGGAGCCTACGAGCAGTACTTC.

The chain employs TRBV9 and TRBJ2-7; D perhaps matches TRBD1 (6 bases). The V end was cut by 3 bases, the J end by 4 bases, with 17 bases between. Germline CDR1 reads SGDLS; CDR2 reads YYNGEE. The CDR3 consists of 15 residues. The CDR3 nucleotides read TGTGCCAGCAGCGCAGGGGACGACTCGGTGTACGAGCAGTACTTC. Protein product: CASSAGDDSVYEQYF.

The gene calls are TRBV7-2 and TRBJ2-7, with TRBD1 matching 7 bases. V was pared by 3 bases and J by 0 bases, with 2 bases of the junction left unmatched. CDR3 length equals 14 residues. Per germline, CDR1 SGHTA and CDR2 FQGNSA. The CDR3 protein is CASSLGTVSYEQYF. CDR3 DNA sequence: TGTGCCAGCAGCTTGGGGACAGTCTCCTACGAGCAGTACTTC.

The CDR3 is CASSQSSNEQFF. The CDR3 nucleotides are TGCGCCAGCAGTCAATCGAGCAATGAGCAGTTCTTC. The chain employs TRBV23-1 and TRBJ2-1, with unresolved D. TRBV23-1 is an open reading frame whose function is uncertain. This CDR3 is built from 12 residues. V lost 0 bases and J lost 6, with 3 bases in between.

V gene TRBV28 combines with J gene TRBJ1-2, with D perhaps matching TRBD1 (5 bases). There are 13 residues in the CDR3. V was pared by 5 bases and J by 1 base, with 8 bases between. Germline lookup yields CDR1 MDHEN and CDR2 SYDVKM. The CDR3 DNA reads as TGTGCCAGCAGTCGACAGCTTAACTATGGCTACACCTTC. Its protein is CASSRQLNYGYTF.